Here is one T cell receptor (beta chain) with its context. Measured with immunoSEQ multiplex PCR; TCRdb has only the in-frame clones, and not every one. The profile covers roughly 2.4 million clones, with almost 96% appearing a single time and 0.1% to 0.15% taken by the ten largest. This specimen comes from a study of shared clonotypes between healthy human individuals. The CDR3 totals 16 residues. CDR1 is KGHSH, CDR2 LQKENI, per germline. Trimming took 1 base from V and 3 from J; bases not matched to a gene: 4. V and J are TRBV18 and TRBJ2-7; 12 bases agree with TRBD2. This receptor was taken from a man between 18 and 35 years old in good health. The sequencing sample was made of naive CD4+ T cells sorted from blood. Subset in this sample: CD45RA+ positively selected. CDR3 amino acids: CASSPQLAGGLYEQYF. CDR3 coding DNA: TGTGCCAGCTCACCACAACTAGCGGGAGGTCTCTACGAGCAGTACTTC.